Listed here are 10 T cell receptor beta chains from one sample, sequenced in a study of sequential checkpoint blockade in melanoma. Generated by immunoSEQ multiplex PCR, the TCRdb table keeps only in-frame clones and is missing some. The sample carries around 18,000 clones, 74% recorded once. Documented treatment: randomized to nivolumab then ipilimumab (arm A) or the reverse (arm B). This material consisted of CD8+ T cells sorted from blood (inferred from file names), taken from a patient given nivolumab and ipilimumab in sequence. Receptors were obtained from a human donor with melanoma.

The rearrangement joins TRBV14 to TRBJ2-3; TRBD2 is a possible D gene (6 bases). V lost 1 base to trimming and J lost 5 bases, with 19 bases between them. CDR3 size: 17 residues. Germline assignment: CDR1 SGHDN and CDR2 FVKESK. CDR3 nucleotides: TGTGCCAGCAGCCAAGGGCCCTCTCTAGCGACTGGAGATACGCAGTATTTT. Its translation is CASSQGPSLATGDTQYF.

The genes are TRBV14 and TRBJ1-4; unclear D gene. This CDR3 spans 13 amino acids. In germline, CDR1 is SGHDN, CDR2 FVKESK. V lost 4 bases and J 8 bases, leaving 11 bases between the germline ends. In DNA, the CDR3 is TGTGCCAGCAGCCCTACCTTCCCCGAAAAACTGTTTTTT. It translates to CASSPTFPEKLFF.

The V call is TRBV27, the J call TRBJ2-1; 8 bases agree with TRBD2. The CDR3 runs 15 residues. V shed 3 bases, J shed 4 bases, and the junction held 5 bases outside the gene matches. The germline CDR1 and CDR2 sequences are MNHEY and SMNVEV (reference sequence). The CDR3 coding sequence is TGTGCCAGCAGTTTCGGCGCGGGAGGTTACAATGAGCAGTTCTTC. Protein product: CASSFGAGGYNEQFF.

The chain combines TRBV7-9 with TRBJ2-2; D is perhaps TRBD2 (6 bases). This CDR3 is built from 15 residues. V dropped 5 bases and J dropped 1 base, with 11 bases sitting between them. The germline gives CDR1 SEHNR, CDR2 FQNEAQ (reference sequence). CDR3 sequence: CASSLGLQNTGELFF. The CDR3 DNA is TGTGCCAGCAGCCTGGGACTTCAGAACACCGGGGAGCTGTTTTTT.

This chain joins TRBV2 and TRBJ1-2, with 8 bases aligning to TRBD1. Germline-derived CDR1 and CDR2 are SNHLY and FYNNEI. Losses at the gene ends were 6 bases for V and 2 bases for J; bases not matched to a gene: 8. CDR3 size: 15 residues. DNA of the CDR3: TGTGCCAGCAGGGGAGGACAGGGTATGAACTATGGCTACACCTTC. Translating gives CASRGGQGMNYGYTF.

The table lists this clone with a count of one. The CDR3, as DNA: TGTGCCAGCAGTCCCCATGGGTGGGCCCGCGAGCAGTACTTC. Protein sequence: CASSPHGWAREQYF. The J gene is TRBJ2-7, the V gene TRBV28; no firm D call. The CDR3 is 14 amino acids. Trimming left V 5 bases short and J 6 bases short, with 17 bases between. Germline CDR1 and CDR2: MDHEN and SYDVKM.

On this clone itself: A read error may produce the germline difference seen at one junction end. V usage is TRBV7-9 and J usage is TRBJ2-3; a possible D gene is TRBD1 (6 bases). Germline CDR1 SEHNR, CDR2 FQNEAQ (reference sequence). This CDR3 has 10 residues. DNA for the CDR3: TGTGCTTTAGAGACAGGTAACCCGGATTTT. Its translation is CALETGNPDF. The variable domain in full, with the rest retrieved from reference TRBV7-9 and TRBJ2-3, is DTGVSQNPRHKITKRGQNVTFRCDPISEHNRLYWYRQTLGQGPEFLTYFQNEAQLEKSRLLSDRFSAERPKGSFSTLEIQRTEQGDSAMYLCALETGNPDFGPGTRLTVL.

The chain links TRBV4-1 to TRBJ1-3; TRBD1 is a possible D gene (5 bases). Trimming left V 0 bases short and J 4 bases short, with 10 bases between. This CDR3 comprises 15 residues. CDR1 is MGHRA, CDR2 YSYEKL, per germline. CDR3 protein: CASSQDRTFGNTIYF. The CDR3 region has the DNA TGCGCCAGCAGCCAAGACAGGACATTCGGAAACACCATATATTTT.

CDR3 loop: CASSTQTGDEQYF. The CDR3 DNA follows: TGTGCCAGTAGTACCCAAACAGGGGACGAGCAGTACTTC. The chain employs TRBV19 and TRBJ2-7, with TRBD1 identical over 7 bases. Germline V gives CDR1 LNHDA, CDR2 SQIVND (reference sequence). CDR3 length equals 13 residues. V was clipped by 4 bases and J by 5 bases; unmatched bases: 5.

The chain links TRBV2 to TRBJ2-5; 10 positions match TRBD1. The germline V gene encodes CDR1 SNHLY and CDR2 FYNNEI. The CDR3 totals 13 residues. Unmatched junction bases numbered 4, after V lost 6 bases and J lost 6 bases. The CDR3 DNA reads TGTGCCAGCAGGGGACAGGGGTTTCAGACCCAGTACTTC. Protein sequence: CASRGQGFQTQYF.